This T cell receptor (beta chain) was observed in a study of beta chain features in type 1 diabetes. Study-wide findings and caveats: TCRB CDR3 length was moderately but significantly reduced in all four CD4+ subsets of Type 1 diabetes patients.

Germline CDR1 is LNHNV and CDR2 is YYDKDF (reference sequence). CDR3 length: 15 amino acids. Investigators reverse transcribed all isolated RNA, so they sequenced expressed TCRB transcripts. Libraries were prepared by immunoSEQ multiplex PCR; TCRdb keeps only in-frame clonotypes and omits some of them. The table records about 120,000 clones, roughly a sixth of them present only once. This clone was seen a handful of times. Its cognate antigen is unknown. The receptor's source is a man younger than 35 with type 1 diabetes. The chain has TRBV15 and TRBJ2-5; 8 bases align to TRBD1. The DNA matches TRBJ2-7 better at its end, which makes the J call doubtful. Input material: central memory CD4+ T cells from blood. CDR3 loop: CATSRDAGGIYEQYF. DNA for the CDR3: TGTGCCACCAGCAGAGATGCAGGGGGCATTTACGAGCAGTACTTC.